These 18 T cell receptor beta chains share one sample of origin, sequenced in a study of OX40 agonist ivuxolimab in advanced cancers. Repertoires were generated with immunoSEQ multiplex PCR, while TCRdb's copy carries only in-frame clones and drops some. The sample lists 18,000 or so clones; around 83% were seen once. The material sequenced was CD4+ or CD8+ T cells sorted from blood, taken in a trial of the OX40 agonist ivuxolimab. The receptor source for this set is an adult with an advanced solid tumor such as melanoma, head and neck, liver or kidney cancer.

The chain combines TRBV28 with TRBJ1-2; 12 positions match TRBD1. Germline V lookup: CDR1 MDHEN, CDR2 SYDVKM. The CDR3 runs to 18 residues. The trim removed 7 bases at V and 4 bases at J, leaving 16 bases unmatched. The CDR3 sequence is CASKEIGDRGLEGYGYTF. DNA for the CDR3: TGTGCCAGCAAGGAAATTGGGGACAGGGGGCTCGAAGGCTATGGCTACACCTTC.

The chain combines TRBV18 with TRBJ2-5; no reliable D call. The V end was cut by 3 bases, the J end by 0 bases, with 8 bases between. Germline V gene data show CDR1 as KGHSH and CDR2 as LQKENI. This CDR3 comprises 14 residues. Here the CDR3 reads CASSPTLYQETQYF. As DNA, the CDR3 is TGTGCCAGCTCACCGACATTGTACCAAGAGACCCAGTACTTC.

This chain connects TRBV7-3 to TRBJ2-1, with D uncertain. Looked up from germline, CDR1 is SGHTA and CDR2 is FQGTGA. Trimming took off 2 bases at V and 9 bases at J, with 11 bases between the two ends. The CDR3 contains 13 residues. The DNA for the CDR3 is TGTGCCAGCAGCTTAGAAGCCCGGACTGAGCAGTTCTTC. Encoded protein: CASSLEARTEQFF. The full variable domain, completed using reference TRBV7-3 and TRBJ2-1, is GAGVSQTPSNKVTEKGKYVELRCDPISGHTALYWYRQSLGQGPEFLIYFQGTGAADDSGLPNDRFFAVRPEGSVSTLKIQRTERGDSAVYLCASSLEARTEQFFGPGTRLTVL.

The V call is TRBV6-5, the J call TRBJ2-7; 7 nucleotides align to TRBD1. The CDR3 runs to 14 residues. V was clipped by 6 bases and J by 0 bases; unmatched bases: 5. CDR1 is MNHEY, CDR2 SVGAGI, per germline. The CDR3 DNA follows: TGTGCCAGCAGACCACAGGGGCTCTCCTACGAGCAGTACTTC. Translating gives CASRPQGLSYEQYF.

This clone was counted a few times. The rearrangement uses TRBV2 and TRBJ1-3; D remains unclear. The germline V and J ends were trimmed by 3 bases and 4 bases, with 4 bases remaining between them. The CDR3 length is 12 residues. CDR1 and CDR2 (germline): SNHLY, FYNNEI. The CDR3, as DNA: TGTGCCAGCAGTGAGTTGGGAAACACCATATATTTT. The encoded protein is CASSELGNTIYF. Looking up the rest from reference TRBV2 and TRBJ1-3 gives the full variable domain: EPEVTQTPSHQVTQMGQEVILRCVPISNHLYFYWYRQILGQKVEFLVSFYNNEISEKSEIFDDQFSVERPDGSNFTLKIRSTKLEDSAMYFCASSELGNTIYFGEGSWLTVV.

The rearrangement joins TRBV2 to TRBJ2-3; D is unresolved. V was pared by 10 bases and J by 1 base, with 12 bases between. The germline V gene has CDR1 SNHLY and CDR2 FYNNEI. CDR3 length equals 13 residues. The CDR3 bases are TGTGCCATCCACGCCTGGGGCACAGATACGCAGTATTTT. Its translation is CAIHAWGTDTQYF.

In this sample, this clone turned up a few times. The chain combines TRBV11-2 with TRBJ2-2; D gene unclear. This CDR3 has 14 residues. Germline V gives CDR1 SGHAT, CDR2 FQNNGV. Trimming took 2 bases from V and 4 from J, leaving 8 bases between them. CDR3 residues: CASSLNIGTGELFF. The CDR3 DNA sequence: TGTGCCAGCAGCTTAAATATTGGCACCGGGGAGCTGTTTTTT.

The chain combines TRBV6-5 with TRBJ2-5; D remains unclear. CDR1 and CDR2 from the germline V gene are MNHEY and SVGAGI. This CDR3 is 12 amino acids long. V was cut by 4 bases and J by 5 bases, with 8 bases left in between. CDR3 region: CASSLMGETQYF. The CDR3 bases are TGTGCCAGCAGTTTAATGGGCGAGACCCAGTACTTC.

This chain connects TRBV4-1 to TRBJ1-1; D is perhaps TRBD1 (6 bases). V was trimmed by 4 bases and J by 6 bases, leaving 27 bases between them. CDR1 MGHRA and CDR2 YSYEKL come from the germline V gene. The length of the CDR3 is 18 residues. In DNA form, the CDR3 reads TGCGCCAGCAGCCGGGGGCAAGCGGCTGGGGGAACCCTTTCTGAAGCTTTCTTT. Its protein is CASSRGQAAGGTLSEAFF.

The CDR3 DNA follows: TGTGCCAGCAGCCTTACGTGGACGGCGTACACTGAAGCTTTCTTT. Its translation: CASSLTWTAYTEAFF. J is TRBJ1-1 and V is TRBV5-5; D unclear. The CDR3 covers 15 residues. The germline V gene has CDR1 SGHKS and CDR2 YYEKEE (reference sequence). V was cut by 4 bases and J by 3 bases, with 16 bases left in between. The whole variable domain, remainder taken from reference TRBV5-5 and TRBJ1-1, is DAGVTQSPTHLIKTRGQQVTLRCSPISGHKSVSWYQQVLGQGPQFIFQYYEKEERGRGNFPDRFSARQFPNYSSELNVNALLLGDSALYLCASSLTWTAYTEAFFGQGTRLTVV.

The chain combines TRBV28 with TRBJ2-3; weak D call: TRBD1 (6 bases). The CDR3 has 15 residues. Germline-derived CDR1 and CDR2 are MDHEN and SYDVKM. V lost 6 bases to trimming and J lost 5 bases, with 18 bases between them. CDR3 residues: CASSPPGEDRDTQYF. CDR3 in DNA: TGTGCCAGCAGCCCTCCTGGAGAGGACAGAGATACGCAGTATTTT.

The chain uses TRBV19 and TRBJ1-5, with D uncertain. The germline V gene encodes CDR1 LNHDA and CDR2 SQIVND (reference sequence). The CDR3 sequence is 16 residues long. V lost 7 bases to trimming and J lost 0 bases, with 16 bases between them. The CDR3 region is CASIATRGISNQPQHF. The CDR3 DNA sequence: TGTGCCAGTATAGCGACACGGGGAATTAGCAATCAGCCCCAGCATTTT.

The CDR3 sequence is CASSLTRTPADTQYF. The CDR3 DNA reads TGTGCCAGCAGCCTGACTAGGACTCCTGCAGATACGCAGTATTTT. This sequence joins TRBV7-8 and TRBJ2-3; a possible D gene is TRBD2 (6 bases). With 5 bases removed from V and 4 bases from J, the gap between germline ends came to 16 bases. The germline V gene encodes CDR1 SGHVS and CDR2 FQNEAQ. The CDR3 is 15 amino acids. Looking up the rest from reference TRBV7-8 and TRBJ2-3 gives the full variable domain: GAGVSQSPRYKVAKRGQDVALRCDPISGHVSLFWYQQALGQGPEFLTYFQNEAQLDKSGLPSDRFFAERPEGSVSTLKIQRTQQEDSAVYLCASSLTRTPADTQYFGPGTRLTVL.

The chain couples TRBV4-1 to TRBJ1-5, with a tentative D call TRBD1 (5 bases). This CDR3 region has 14 residues. In germline, CDR1 is MGHRA, CDR2 YSYEKL. With 0 bases removed from V and 10 bases from J, the gap between germline ends came to 13 bases. Here the CDR3 DNA reads TGCGCCAGCAGCCAAGAAGTATCCCGGGACCCCCAGCATTTT. Translated: CASSQEVSRDPQHF.

In this sample, this clone turned up once. The V gene is TRBV2, the J gene TRBJ2-3; 8 positions match TRBD1. The CDR3 totals 15 residues. The germline V gene encodes CDR1 SNHLY and CDR2 FYNNEI. J was trimmed by 4 bases and V by 5 bases; bases with no gene match: 8. The CDR3 is CASSLGQGRADTQYF. The CDR3 nucleotides are TGTGCCAGCAGTCTAGGACAGGGTCGGGCAGATACGCAGTATTTT.

This clone showed up just once. One end of the junction varies from germline; a read error may be responsible. The chain joins TRBV7-7 to TRBJ2-2; 10 positions match TRBD2. This CDR3 region has 16 residues. In germline, CDR1 is SSHAT, CDR2 FNYEAQ (reference sequence). The CDR3 DNA reads as TGTGCTAGCAGCCCTAGCGGGGGAGCGAACACCGGGGAGCTGTTTTTT. Translation gives CASSPSGGANTGELFF.

The J gene is TRBJ2-7, the V gene TRBV11-3; D unresolved. The CDR3 contains 13 residues. Trimming removed 5 bases from V and 1 base from J, with 9 bases in between. Germline V gives CDR1 SGHNT, CDR2 YENEEA. The CDR3 DNA is TGTGCCAGCAGCCCGGAAGGATCCTACGAGCAGTACTTC. Translating gives CASSPEGSYEQYF.

This sequence joins TRBV27 and TRBJ1-5, with 8 bases fitting TRBD1. Germline V CDR1 and CDR2: MNHEY, SMNVEV (reference sequence). This CDR3 has 14 residues. V was pared by 6 bases and J by 7 bases, with 8 bases of the junction left unmatched. Here the CDR3 reads CASRVRGLGQPQHF. DNA of the CDR3: TGTGCCAGCAGAGTCAGGGGGCTCGGGCAGCCCCAGCATTTT.